One TCR beta chain is described in this entry. Its target is not known. The data originate from a study of identifying expanded T cells in peripheral blood. Findings of the study overall: Across healthy donors, higher total template counts meant significantly greater roughly two-week count variance.

Germline CDR1 and CDR2: SNHLY and FYNNEI. This CDR3 has 13 residues. With 10 bases clipped from V and 4 bases from J, the junction kept 7 bases outside the gene matches. The repertoire was sequenced with immunoSEQ multiplex PCR; TCRdb's copy has only in-frame clones and lacks some. The data contain roughly 86,000 clones, about 88% of them singletons. This chain uses TRBV2 with TRBJ1-5, with 7 positions matching TRBD1. The sequence derives from a person between 18 and 69 years old in good health. The sequenced sample consisted of blood. The CDR3 DNA follows: TGTGCCACTCAGGGGGTAGGAAATCAGCCCCAGCATTTT. Its translation: CATQGVGNQPQHF.